Shown below are 10 T cell receptor beta chains from a single sample sequenced in a study of identical twins listed by TCRdb under 2016. Libraries came from 5' RACE. Sequenced on an Illumina HiSeq 2000. TCRdb reprocessing: public reads trimmed at Q25 with fastp, clones called with MiXCR, in-frame beta chains kept. CDR3 protein sequences are deduplicated, and each keeps its most common genes and DNA. The sample includes 1.5 million to 2 million distinct CDR3 sequences, with more than 30% observed a single time. The ten largest clones represent about 0.27% of the sample. The sample was cord blood. Receptor source: a newborn girl in good health.

This clonotype occurred once. J is TRBJ2-5 and V is TRBV28, with 11 bases that match TRBD2. Germline V gives CDR1 MDHEN, CDR2 SYDVKM. V dropped 4 bases and J dropped 1; count of bases not matched to a gene: 5. This CDR3 is 16 amino acids long. The CDR3 region has the DNA TGTGCCAGCAGTTCATTCGGGACTAGCGGCCAAGAGACCCAGTACTTC. This translates into CASSSFGTSGQETQYF. Using reference TRBV28 and TRBJ2-5 for the parts outside the CDR3, the full variable domain is DVKVTQSSRYLVKRTGEKVFLECVQDMDHENMFWYRQDPGLGLRLIYFSYDVKMKEKGDIPEGYSVSREKKERFSLILESASTNQTSMYLCASSSFGTSGQETQYFGPGTRLLVL.

Here the CDR3 DNA reads TGTGCCAGCAGTGTAACATACAGGGGGCAGGGGATGGTAGCCTTCTACGAGCAGTACTTC. It encodes CASSVTYRGQGMVAFYEQYF. The V gene is TRBV6-1, the J gene TRBJ2-7, with TRBD1 matching 9 bases. V shed 4 bases, J shed 3 bases, and the junction held 22 bases outside the gene matches. CDR1 is MNHNS, CDR2 SASEGT, per germline. The length of the CDR3 is 20 residues.

A single count supports this clonotype. This chain joins TRBV12-3 or TRBV12-4 and TRBJ1-1; maybe TRBD1 (6 bases). This CDR3 spans 14 amino acids. The ends were cut back, 4 bases at V and 5 bases at J, with 14 bases in the middle. The CDR3 here is CASSSNRVGTEAFF. DNA for the CDR3: TGTGCCAGCAGTTCGAACAGGGTCGGGACTGAAGCTTTCTTT.

The chain links TRBV7-9 to TRBJ1-4; tentative D call: TRBD1 (5 bases). The ends were cut back, 5 bases at V and 10 bases at J, with 23 bases in the middle. Germline CDR1 is SEHNR and CDR2 is FQNEAQ (reference sequence). This CDR3 is 16 amino acids long. The CDR3 protein is CASSRLSQGISGKLFF. CDR3 coding DNA: TGTGCCAGCAGCCGCCTCTCCCAGGGAATTTCGGGAAAACTGTTTTTT.

The chain combines TRBV20-1 with TRBJ2-3; weak D call: TRBD2 (6 bases). Per germline, CDR1 DFQATT and CDR2 SNEGSKA (reference sequence). This CDR3 region has 15 residues. The germline V and J ends were trimmed by 6 bases and 2 bases, with 18 bases remaining between them. In DNA, the CDR3 is TGCAGTGCCCTTCTAGGCGGGGCCCCCACAGATACGCAGTATTTT. Amino acids: CSALLGGAPTDTQYF.

The chain couples TRBV27 to TRBJ2-3; D remains unclear. Germline V CDR1 and CDR2: MNHEY, SMNVEV (reference sequence). This CDR3 is built from 13 residues. V lost 6 bases and J 2 bases, leaving 9 bases between the germline ends. CDR3 bases: TGTGCCAGCAGCCACGCCACCACAGATACGCAGTATTTT. This encodes CASSHATTDTQYF.

In its sample, this clonotype was seen a few times. The CDR3 is CASTELAGDIETQYF. CDR3 in DNA: TGTGCCAGCACCGAACTAGCGGGAGACATAGAGACCCAGTACTTC. The rearrangement links TRBV12-3 or TRBV12-4 to TRBJ2-5, with TRBD2 matching 11 bases. Trimming at V came to 7 bases and at J to 4 bases, leaving 8 bases not matched to a gene. The CDR3 extends over 15 amino acids.

Concerning this clonotype itself: A single base separates this from a much larger clone, so it may be a read error. Written as DNA, the CDR3 is TGTGCCAGCAGCCAGTCCCATTATGGCTACACCTTC. Translation: CASSQSHYGYTF. The rearrangement links TRBV4-2 to TRBJ1-2; D remains unclear. V shed 3 bases and J shed 5 bases, with 7 bases lying between them. The CDR3 length is 12 residues. The V gene's germline CDR1 is LGHNA and CDR2 YNFKEQ.

This clonotype showed up just once. This chain joins TRBV3-1 and TRBJ1-6; 9 nucleotides align to TRBD1. Trimming at V came to 5 bases and at J to 6 bases, leaving 5 bases not matched to a gene. The length of the CDR3 is 15 residues. The germline V gene has CDR1 LGHDT and CDR2 YNNKEL (reference sequence). As DNA, the CDR3 is TGTGCCAGCAGCACAAAGGGACAGGGTAATTCACCCCTCCACTTT. This translates into CASSTKGQGNSPLHF.

V usage is TRBV5-1 and J usage is TRBJ2-5; no clear D. Deletions cut 0 bases from V and 0 bases from J, with 6 bases between. This CDR3 is built from 14 residues. Germline-derived CDR1 and CDR2 are SGHRS and YFSETQ. CDR3 coding DNA: TGCGCCAGCAGCTTGGATTCTAACCAAGAGACCCAGTACTTC. This gives the protein CASSLDSNQETQYF.